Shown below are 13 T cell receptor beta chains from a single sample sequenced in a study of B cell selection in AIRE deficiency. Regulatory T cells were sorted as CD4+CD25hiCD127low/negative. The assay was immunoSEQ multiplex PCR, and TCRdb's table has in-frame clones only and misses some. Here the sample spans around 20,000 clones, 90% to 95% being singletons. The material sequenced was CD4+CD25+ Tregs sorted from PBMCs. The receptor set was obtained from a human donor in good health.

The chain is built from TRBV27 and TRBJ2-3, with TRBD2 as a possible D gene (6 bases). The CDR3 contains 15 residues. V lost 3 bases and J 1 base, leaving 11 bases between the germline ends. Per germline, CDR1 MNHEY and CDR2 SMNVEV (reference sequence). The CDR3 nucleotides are TGTGCCAGCAGTTTTTTAGAGCGGGGCACAGATACGCAGTATTTT. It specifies CASSFLERGTDTQYF.

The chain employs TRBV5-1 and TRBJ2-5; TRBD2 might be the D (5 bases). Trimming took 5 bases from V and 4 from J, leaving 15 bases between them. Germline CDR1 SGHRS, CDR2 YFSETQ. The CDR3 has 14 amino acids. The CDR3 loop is CASSELEASETQYF. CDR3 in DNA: TGCGCCAGCAGTGAATTGGAGGCTTCAGAGACCCAGTACTTC.

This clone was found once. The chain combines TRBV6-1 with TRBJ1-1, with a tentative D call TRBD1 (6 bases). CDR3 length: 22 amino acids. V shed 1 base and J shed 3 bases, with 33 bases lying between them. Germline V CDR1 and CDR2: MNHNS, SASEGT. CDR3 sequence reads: CASSEGIGGGQRTSRADTEAFF. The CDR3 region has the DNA TGTGCCAGCAGTGAAGGAATAGGGGGGGGGCAGAGGACATCTAGGGCGGACACTGAAGCTTTCTTT.

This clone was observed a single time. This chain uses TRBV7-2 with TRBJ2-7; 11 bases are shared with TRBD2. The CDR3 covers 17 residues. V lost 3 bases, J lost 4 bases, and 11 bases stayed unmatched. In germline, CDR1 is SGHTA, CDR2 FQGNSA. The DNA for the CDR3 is TGTGCCAGCAGCTTGGGGTTTGGGACTAGCGGTAATTACGAGCAGTACTTC. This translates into CASSLGFGTSGNYEQYF.

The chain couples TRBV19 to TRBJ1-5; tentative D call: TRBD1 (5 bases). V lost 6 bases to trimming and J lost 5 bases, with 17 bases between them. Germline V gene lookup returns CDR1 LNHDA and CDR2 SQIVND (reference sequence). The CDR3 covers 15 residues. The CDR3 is CASSGTYRSDQPQHF. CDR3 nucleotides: TGTGCCAGTAGCGGGACCTATAGAAGTGATCAGCCCCAGCATTTT.

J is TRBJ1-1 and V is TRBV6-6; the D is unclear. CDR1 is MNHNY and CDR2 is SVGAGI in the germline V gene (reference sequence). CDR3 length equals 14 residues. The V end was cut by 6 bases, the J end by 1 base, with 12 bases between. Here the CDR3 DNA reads TGTGCCAGCAGGTACAGAGCACAGAACACTGAAGCTTTCTTT. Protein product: CASRYRAQNTEAFF.

The CDR3: CASSPRGGSLWNEQFF. In DNA form, the CDR3 reads TGTGCCAGCAGTCCCCGAGGAGGGTCTCTGTGGAATGAGCAGTTCTTC. V and J are TRBV27 and TRBJ2-1; perhaps TRBD2 as D (6 bases). The CDR3 spans 16 residues. Germline V gives CDR1 MNHEY, CDR2 SMNVEV (reference sequence). V was clipped by 5 bases and J by 7 bases, with 21 bases between them.

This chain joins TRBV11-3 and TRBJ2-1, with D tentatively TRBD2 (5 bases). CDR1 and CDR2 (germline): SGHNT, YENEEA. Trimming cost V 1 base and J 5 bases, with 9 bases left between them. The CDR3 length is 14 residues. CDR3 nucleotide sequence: TGTGCCAGCAGCTTAGCCCTCGGGAACAATGAGCAGTTCTTC. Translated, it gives CASSLALGNNEQFF.

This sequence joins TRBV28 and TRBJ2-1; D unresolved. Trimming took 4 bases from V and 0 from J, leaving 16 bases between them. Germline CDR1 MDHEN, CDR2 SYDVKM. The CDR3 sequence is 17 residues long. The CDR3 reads CASSSIIRRGSYNEQFF. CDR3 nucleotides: TGTGCCAGCAGTTCCATCATAAGACGCGGCTCCTACAATGAGCAGTTCTTC.

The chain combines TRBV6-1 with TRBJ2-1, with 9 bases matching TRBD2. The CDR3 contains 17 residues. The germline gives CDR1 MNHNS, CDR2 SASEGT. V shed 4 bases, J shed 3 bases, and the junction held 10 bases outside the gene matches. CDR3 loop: CASSAPTSGTVYNEQFF. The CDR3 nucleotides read TGTGCCAGCAGTGCCCCGACTAGCGGAACTGTCTACAATGAGCAGTTCTTC.

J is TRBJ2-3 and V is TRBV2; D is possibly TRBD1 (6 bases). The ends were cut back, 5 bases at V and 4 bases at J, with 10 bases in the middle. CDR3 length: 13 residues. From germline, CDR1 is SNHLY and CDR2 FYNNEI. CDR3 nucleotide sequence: TGTGCCAGCAGTACAGGGAGCGCAGATACGCAGTATTTT. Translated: CASSTGSADTQYF.

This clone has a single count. The CDR3 sequence is CASSSTGISGNTIYF. CDR3 bases: TGTGCCAGCAGCTCGACAGGCATCTCTGGAAACACCATATATTTT. The chain employs TRBV7-2 and TRBJ1-3, with D possibly TRBD1 on 6 matching bases. Trimming took off 4 bases at V and 0 bases at J, with 10 bases between the two ends. Germline V lookup: CDR1 SGHTA, CDR2 FQGNSA. CDR3 length: 15 amino acids. Combining the CDR3 with reference TRBV7-2 and TRBJ1-3 gives the whole variable domain GAGVSQSPSNKVTEKGKDVELRCDPISGHTALYWYRQSLGQGLEFLIYFQGNSAPDKSGLPSDRFSAERTGGSVSTLTIQRTQQEDSAVYLCASSSTGISGNTIYFGEGSWLTVV.

CDR3 protein: CASAKKDRGGDTQYF. In DNA form, the CDR3 reads TGTGCCAGCGCAAAGAAGGACAGGGGAGGAGATACGCAGTATTTT. J is TRBJ2-3 and V is TRBV27, with TRBD1 matching over 9 bases. V trimming: 8 bases; J trimming: 5 bases; junction bases outside the gene matches: 11. This CDR3 has 15 residues. Germline assignment: CDR1 MNHEY and CDR2 SMNVEV (reference sequence).